This TCR beta chain was documented in a study of cytomegalovirus exposure and HLA in healthy donors. Study-wide results and limits: In a later analysis, a missense DCLRE1C variant was linked to TCR beta V- and J-gene trimming. In a later analysis, an Asian-associated ancestry cluster reportedly showed fewer N-insertions than the roughly 690-donor mean.

PCR employed 60 Vbeta and 13 Jbeta primers. Per the original data handling: Counted up in a later analysis, unique TCR beta chains came to about 80 million, with around 12 million shared. Here immunoSEQ multiplex PCR was the method, and the copy in TCRdb shows in-frame clones only, minus some. The DNA was the basis for D and trimming; V, J and clone size are from that table. Among around 150,000 clones listed, around 9.6% were seen once. Comments on this clone: The antigen remains undetermined.

The CDR3 loop spans 12 amino acids. Germline assignment: CDR1 SEHNR and CDR2 FQNEAQ (reference sequence). Trimming removed 0 bases from V and 10 bases from J, with 6 bases in between. The clonotype originates from a male donor in good health and CMV-seronegative. The chain couples TRBV7-9 to TRBJ1-4; no clear D. The sequenced material came from PBMCs. The CDR3 region is CASSLAEGKLFF. Here the CDR3 DNA reads TGTGCCAGCAGCTTAGCCGAGGGAAAACTGTTTTTT. The full variable domain, rest sourced from reference TRBV7-9 and TRBJ1-4, is DTGVSQNPRHKITKRGQNVTFRCDPISEHNRLYWYRQTLGQGPEFLTYFQNEAQLEKSRLLSDRFSAERPKGSFSTLEIQRTEQGDSAMYLCASSLAEGKLFFGSGTQLSVL.